These 13 T cell receptor beta chains share one sample of origin, sequenced in a study of T cell repertoires in cytomegalovirus infection. Each CDR3 protein is one row after TCRdb ran MiXCR on the reads. The profile shows about 180,000 distinct CDR3 sequences, approximately 18% of them singletons. The sample was CD8+ T cells from PBMCs. These receptors originate from a human donor in good health (CMV status not recorded). Some clones in this sample may be carry-over from other donors' samples.

This clonotype showed up just a few times. The chain couples TRBV12-3 or TRBV12-4 to TRBJ2-3; D possibly corresponds to TRBD1 (6 bases). CDR3 length: 14 residues. Deletions cut 8 bases from V and 0 bases from J, with 12 bases between. For the CDR3, the DNA is TGTGCCAGCGGTTACAGGGTTAGCACAGATACGCAGTATTTT. It is translated as CASGYRVSTDTQYF.

The V call is TRBV19, the J call TRBJ2-4; D might be TRBD1 (6 bases). The CDR3 is 14 amino acids. Trimming shortened V by 3 bases and J by 8 bases, and 14 bases separated the two germline ends. Germline CDR1 and CDR2: LNHDA and SQIVND (reference sequence). CDR3 sequence (DNA): TGTGCCAGTAGTATGGGGGCCCGGGAAGACATTCAGTACTTC. Its protein product is CASSMGAREDIQYF.

This clonotype was detected only a few times. The chain uses TRBV6-5 and TRBJ2-1; weak D call: TRBD1 (6 bases). Per the germline V gene, CDR1 is MNHEY and CDR2 is SVGAGI. V was pared by 7 bases and J by 7 bases, with 8 bases between. The CDR3 has 11 amino acids. Here the CDR3 reads CASTDRNEQFF. DNA for the CDR3: TGTGCCAGCACCGACAGGAATGAGCAGTTCTTC.

The rearrangement uses TRBV6-1 and TRBJ2-3; TRBD1 agrees at 9 bases. Germline V CDR1 and CDR2: MNHNS, SASEGT. The ends lost 6 bases at V and 5 bases at J; junction bases unmatched: 9. This CDR3 region has 15 residues. CDR3 bases: TGTGCCAGCAGCCGGGACAGGGTTTCCGGAGATACGCAGTATTTT. The encoded protein is CASSRDRVSGDTQYF.

This clonotype was found a few times. V gene TRBV7-8 combines with J gene TRBJ2-2; TRBD1 or TRBD2 may be the D gene (5 bases each). Trimming took off 4 bases at V and 15 bases at J, with 12 bases between the two ends. There are 11 residues in the CDR3. The germline CDR1 and CDR2 sequences are SGHVS and FQNEAQ. DNA for the CDR3: TGTGCCAGCAGCTCTTGGGGGTTGATGTTTTTT. Protein: CASSSWGLMFF. Variable domain in full (rest from reference TRBV7-8 and TRBJ2-2): GAGVSQSPRYKVAKRGQDVALRCDPISGHVSLFWYQQALGQGPEFLTYFQNEAQLDKSGLPSDRFFAERPEGSVSTLKIQRTQQEDSAVYLCASSSWGLMFFGEGSRLTVL.

This chain links TRBV10-3 with TRBJ1-1, with 8 positions matching TRBD1. The ends lost 2 bases at V and 6 bases at J; junction bases unmatched: 5. Germline lookup yields CDR1 ENHRY and CDR2 SYGVKD. The CDR3 has 14 amino acids. The CDR3, as DNA: TGTGCCATCAGTGAGGGGACAGGAGGACCTGAAGCTTTCTTT. Amino acids: CAISEGTGGPEAFF.

The V call is TRBV29-1, the J call TRBJ1-4; 10 nucleotides line up with TRBD1. Per the germline V gene, CDR1 is SQVTM and CDR2 is ANQGSEA. V trimming: 7 bases; J trimming: 6 bases; junction bases outside the gene matches: 5. The CDR3 spans 13 residues. The CDR3 region is CSATDRGDEKLFF. CDR3 coding DNA: TGCAGCGCCACGGACAGGGGGGATGAAAAACTGTTTTTT.

The chain joins TRBV20-1 to TRBJ2-7; 7 bases agree with TRBD1. CDR1 is DFQATT, CDR2 SNEGSKA, per germline (reference sequence). Unmatched junction bases numbered 6, after V lost 4 bases and J lost 0 bases. The CDR3 loop spans 14 amino acids. DNA for the CDR3: TGCAGTGCTAAAAGGACAGGAATCTCCTACGAGCAGTACTTC. Amino acids: CSAKRTGISYEQYF.

This clonotype was seen more than once but under ten times. This chain links TRBV6-6 with TRBJ2-7; 11 bases are shared with TRBD2. CDR1 and CDR2 (germline): MNHNY, SVGAGI (reference sequence). The CDR3 contains 14 residues. V shed 8 bases, J shed 4 bases, and the junction held 7 bases outside the gene matches. This CDR3 is CASSTGTSGYEQYF. For the CDR3, the DNA is TGTGCCAGCTCCACGGGGACTAGCGGATACGAGCAGTACTTC.

The chain uses TRBV7-9 and TRBJ2-7; D gene ambiguous. V lost 4 bases and J lost 6, with 13 bases in between. CDR3 length: 13 amino acids. Germline loops: CDR1 SEHNR, CDR2 FQNEAQ (reference sequence). The CDR3, as DNA: TGTGCCAGCAGCTCGTACCAAACCCTCGAGCAGTACTTC. The encoded protein is CASSSYQTLEQYF.

The chain combines TRBV7-9 with TRBJ2-7; 7 bases line up with TRBD2. Trimming at V came to 5 bases and at J to 2 bases, leaving 18 bases not matched to a gene. The CDR3 extends over 18 amino acids. Germline V lookup: CDR1 SEHNR, CDR2 FQNEAQ (reference sequence). The CDR3 spells CASSPTGGGGSQAYEQYF. CDR3 DNA sequence: TGTGCCAGCAGCCCCACCGGTGGGGGGGGTAGTCAAGCCTACGAGCAGTACTTC.

This chain connects TRBV28 to TRBJ1-2; TRBD1 aligns across 10 bases. The V and J ends lost 3 bases and 6 bases, in that order; junction bases with no gene match: 4. The length of the CDR3 is 14 residues. Looked up from germline, CDR1 is MDHEN and CDR2 is SYDVKM. CDR3 sequence: CASSFPGTGDGYTF. CDR3 in DNA: TGTGCCAGCAGTTTCCCCGGGACAGGGGATGGCTACACCTTC.

The rearrangement joins TRBV29-1 to TRBJ1-4, with a possible D match to TRBD1 (5 bases). The CDR3 is 12 residues long. V gave up 7 bases and J gave up 8 bases, with 14 bases separating them. Per the germline V gene, CDR1 is SQVTM and CDR2 is ANQGSEA. The CDR3 reads CSAGREGEKLFF. CDR3 coding DNA: TGCAGCGCGGGACGGGAGGGGGAAAAACTGTTTTTT.